This T cell receptor beta chain was recovered during a study of identical twins. Study-level results: Compared with models, monozygotic twins showed more out-of-frame TCR alpha sharing. Excess sharing by twins proved weaker in beta out-of-frame sequences. Cord blood beta clonotypes present at high abundance carried fewer insertions; no such pattern appeared in memory repertoires.

This clonotype has ten or more counts. What it recognizes is unknown. From the 5' RACE reads, TCRdb called clonotypes with MiXCR, one entry per CDR3 protein. Of about 890,000 distinct CDR3 sequences detected, approximately 13% appear once; the ten largest clones hold around 1.5%. This CDR3 has 17 residues. CDR1 and CDR2 from the germline V gene are WNHNN and SYGVQD (reference sequence). With V trimmed by 8 bases and J by 1 base, 9 bases remained unmatched. These same records also appear under a second study, on yellow fever vaccine responses in identical twins.

Sequencing input: PBMCs. The sequence came from a woman between 18 and 30 years old in good health. J is TRBJ2-2 and V is TRBV10-1; 11 bases map to TRBD1. This CDR3 reads CASAPGTGGRNTGELFF. CDR3 DNA sequence: TGCGCCAGCGCCCCTGGGACAGGGGGGAGGAACACCGGGGAGCTGTTTTTT.